One and the same sample provided the 21 T cell receptor beta chains below, sequenced in a study of blood T cell repertoires in COVID-19. Assay used: immunoSEQ multiplex PCR; TCRdb lists only in-frame clones, some missing. The sample holds under 300,000 clones; about 83% are singletons and the top ten take roughly 2%. Material: peripheral blood. All receptors derive from a man younger than 40 who had recovered from COVID-19.

The J gene is TRBJ1-2, the V gene TRBV5-5; D gene ambiguous. This CDR3 spans 14 amino acids. Germline V gene sequence: CDR1 SGHKS, CDR2 YYEKEE (reference sequence). Trimming stripped 5 bases from V and 3 bases from J, with 14 bases between. CDR3 loop: CASRPREGDYGYTF. The CDR3 nucleotides read TGTGCCAGCAGACCGAGGGAGGGTGACTATGGCTACACCTTC.

This clone has just a few counts. The J gene is TRBJ1-1, the V gene TRBV10-2; no clear D. Germline values: CDR1 WSHSY, CDR2 SAAADI. V was shortened by 4 bases and J by 4 bases, with 13 bases between the two germline ends. The CDR3 contains 14 residues. The CDR3 is CASSGYGWSTEAFF. CDR3 bases: TGCGCCAGCAGTGGGTACGGGTGGAGCACTGAAGCTTTCTTT.

V gene TRBV28 combines with J gene TRBJ1-4; 7 positions match TRBD1. The V gene's germline CDR1 is MDHEN and CDR2 SYDVKM. CDR3 length: 15 amino acids. The V and J ends lost 6 bases and 6 bases, in that order; junction bases with no gene match: 10. The DNA for the CDR3 is TGTGCCAGCAGACCCCAGGGGACAGTTGATGAAAAACTGTTTTTT. As protein: CASRPQGTVDEKLFF. The variable domain in full, completed from reference TRBV28 and TRBJ1-4, reads DVKVTQSSRYLVKRTGEKVFLECVQDMDHENMFWYRQDPGLGLRLIYFSYDVKMKEKGDIPEGYSVSREKKERFSLILESASTNQTSMYLCASRPQGTVDEKLFFGSGTQLSVL.

This chain connects TRBV19 to TRBJ1-1, with D possibly matching TRBD1 (6 bases). This CDR3 region has 13 residues. Trimming pared 9 bases from V and 10 bases from J, leaving 21 bases between. Germline V lookup: CDR1 LNHDA, CDR2 SQIVND (reference sequence). For the CDR3, the DNA is TGTGCCAGCGCGGCGACAGGCAGGGGTAGAGCTTTCTTT. This codes for CASAATGRGRAFF.

The chain joins TRBV7-8 to TRBJ1-5; D perhaps matches TRBD1 (5 bases). Germline CDR1 and CDR2: SGHVS and FQNEAQ. V dropped 5 bases and J dropped 8 bases, with 19 bases sitting between them. The CDR3 contains 15 residues. The CDR3 here is CASSEKGVEVEPQHF. The CDR3 DNA follows: TGTGCCAGCAGCGAAAAAGGGGTAGAAGTGGAGCCCCAGCATTTT.

J is TRBJ2-3 and V is TRBV4-1, with D maybe TRBD2 (6 bases). The CDR3 loop spans 15 amino acids. Germline CDR1 MGHRA, CDR2 YSYEKL. V gave up 6 bases and J gave up 5 bases, with 18 bases separating them. CDR3 nucleotides: TGCGCCAGCAGACCCGCCGGCGGGGCGGTAGATACGCAGTATTTT. Translation gives CASRPAGGAVDTQYF.

The chain joins TRBV2 to TRBJ2-3; D perhaps matches TRBD2 (5 bases). V was clipped by 3 bases and J by 4 bases, with 14 bases between them. The CDR3 is made up of 15 amino acids. Per germline, CDR1 SNHLY and CDR2 FYNNEI. The DNA for the CDR3 is TGTGCCAGCAGTGAGTCATTTTTGGAGGCAGATACGCAGTATTTT. Its translation: CASSESFLEADTQYF.

The chain recombines TRBV12-3 or TRBV12-4 with TRBJ2-1; tentatively, D is TRBD2 (5 bases). CDR3 length equals 13 residues. V was clipped by 5 bases and J by 8 bases, with 13 bases between them. The chain's CDR3 is CASSKAADYEQFF. The CDR3 DNA is TGTGCCAGCAGTAAGGCCGCGGACTATGAGCAGTTCTTC.

This clone was picked up one time. V and J are TRBV5-6 and TRBJ2-2; D is unresolved. The CDR3 loop spans 16 amino acids. Germline values: CDR1 SGHDT, CDR2 YYEEEE. Trimming shortened V by 2 bases and J by 0 bases, and 11 bases separated the two germline ends. In DNA form, the CDR3 reads TGTGCCAGCAGCTTAGGAGCGACCGCGAACACCGGGGAGCTGTTTTTT. It translates to CASSLGATANTGELFF. The whole variable domain, remainder taken from reference TRBV5-6 and TRBJ2-2, is DAGVTQSPTHLIKTRGQQVTLRCSPKSGHDTVSWYQQALGQGPQFIFQYYEEEERQRGNFPDRFSGHQFPNYSSELNVNALLLGDSALYLCASSLGATANTGELFFGEGSRLTVL.

This chain connects TRBV6-5 to TRBJ1-5; 10 nucleotides match TRBD1. With 8 bases clipped from V and 2 bases from J, the junction kept 0 bases outside the gene matches. This CDR3 comprises 13 residues. CDR1 is MNHEY and CDR2 is SVGAGI in the germline V gene. The CDR3 is CASGTGGNQPQHF. The CDR3, as DNA: TGTGCCAGCGGGACAGGGGGCAATCAGCCCCAGCATTTT.

This chain joins TRBV3-1 (or the pseudogene TRBV3-2) and TRBJ2-7; perhaps TRBD2 as D (5 bases). This CDR3 contains 15 residues. The germline V and J ends were trimmed by 0 bases and 7 bases, with 16 bases remaining between them. Looked up from germline, CDR1 is LGHDT and CDR2 is YNNKEL (reference sequence). The CDR3 bases are TGTGCCAGCAGCCAAGATTCCTTACTAGTTAGTGAGCAGTACTTC. Translated: CASSQDSLLVSEQYF.

CDR3 protein: CAISDIQGTRGYTF. CDR3 coding DNA: TGTGCCATCAGTGACATACAGGGGACGAGAGGCTACACCTTC. V is TRBV10-3 and J is TRBJ1-2, with 7 bases aligning to TRBD1. Trimming at V came to 3 bases and at J to 8 bases, leaving 9 bases not matched to a gene. CDR1 and CDR2 (germline): ENHRY, SYGVKD. The CDR3 is made up of 14 amino acids.

This chain uses TRBV29-1 with TRBJ1-2, with a possible D match to TRBD1 (5 bases). V lost 0 bases to trimming and J lost 8 bases, with 31 bases between them. CDR1 is SQVTM, CDR2 ANQGSEA, per germline. The CDR3 spans 19 residues. The CDR3 DNA sequence: TGCAGCGTTGAAGACGGACCGTCAGGGTCTTCGGTTTTTTCCTTGGGCTACACCTTC. This codes for CSVEDGPSGSSVFSLGYTF.

The V and J genes are TRBV24-1 and TRBJ2-3; D possibly corresponds to TRBD2 (5 bases). The CDR3 runs 14 residues. CDR1 and CDR2 from the germline V gene are KGHDR and SFDVKD. The CDR3 region has the DNA TGTGCTTCCAGCGGAGACTTTCCCACAGATACGCAGTATTTT. Encoded protein: CASSGDFPTDTQYF.

This chain joins TRBV7-9 and TRBJ2-1, with TRBD1 matching 9 bases. The germline V gene has CDR1 SEHNR and CDR2 FQNEAQ (reference sequence). The CDR3 is made up of 15 amino acids. The V and J ends lost 6 bases and 3 bases, in that order; junction bases with no gene match: 6. Here the CDR3 reads CASSPRTGVYNEQFF. In DNA, the CDR3 is TGTGCCAGCAGTCCGCGGACAGGGGTCTACAATGAGCAGTTCTTC.

This clone was detected once. The chain is built from TRBV15 and TRBJ1-1; TRBD1 matches at 9 bases. This CDR3 comprises 14 residues. Germline V gene data show CDR1 as LNHNV and CDR2 as YYDKDF (reference sequence). V shed 8 bases and J 0 bases; nucleotides not matched to a gene: 4. Here the CDR3 DNA reads TGTGCCACCTCCCGGGACAGGGTGAACACTGAAGCTTTCTTT. Translation: CATSRDRVNTEAFF.

CDR3 DNA: TGTGCCAGCGGGCAGGGGTCCTACAATGAGCAGTTCTTC. Translation: CASGQGSYNEQFF. The chain has TRBV3-1 (or the pseudogene TRBV3-2) and TRBJ2-1, with D possibly matching TRBD1 (6 bases). V lost 8 bases, J lost 1 base, and 9 bases lay in between. The CDR3 length is 13 residues. Germline V gives CDR1 LGHDT, CDR2 YNNKEL (reference sequence).

The V gene is TRBV7-8, the J gene TRBJ1-1, with TRBD1 matching 9 bases. CDR1 SGHVS and CDR2 FQNEAQ come from the germline V gene. Trimming at V came to 3 bases and at J to 5 bases, leaving 7 bases not matched to a gene. This CDR3 contains 15 residues. The CDR3: CASSLTGQGGTEAFF. Written as DNA, the CDR3 is TGTGCCAGCAGCTTGACGGGACAGGGAGGTACTGAAGCTTTCTTT.

The CDR3 nucleotides read TGTGCCAGCAGCCTAGGGACTAGCGGGGTGAACGGGGAGCTGTTTTTT. This encodes CASSLGTSGVNGELFF. The rearrangement uses TRBV7-6 and TRBJ2-2; 13 bases are shared with TRBD2. The CDR3 length is 16 residues. The germline V gene has CDR1 SGHVS and CDR2 FNYEAQ. J gave up 7 bases and V 5 bases, and 7 bases lay outside the gene matches.

This clone was recorded only once. The chain is built from TRBV6-5 and TRBJ1-5, with D perhaps TRBD1 (5 bases). The CDR3 sequence is 13 residues long. V lost 5 bases, J lost 5 bases, and 10 bases lay in between. The germline CDR1 and CDR2 sequences are MNHEY and SVGAGI. The CDR3 nucleotides read TGTGCCAGCAGTACGACAGTCGATCAGCCCCAGCATTTT. The encoded protein is CASSTTVDQPQHF.

The V gene is TRBV5-1, the J gene TRBJ2-2; a weak D match, TRBD1 (6 bases). Trimming left V 7 bases short and J 7 bases short, with 20 bases between. The CDR3 has 15 amino acids. CDR1 SGHRS and CDR2 YFSETQ come from the germline V gene. The CDR3 DNA reads TGCGCCAGCGATGTACAGCCAGGGACAAACGGGGAGCTGTTTTTT. It encodes CASDVQPGTNGELFF.